This T cell receptor beta chain was captured in a study of cytomegalovirus exposure and HLA in healthy donors. Study as a whole: The approximately 710 first-cohort repertoires and the roughly 130 validation repertoires shared the same platform, a later analysis reported. Study-wide results and limits: In vitro testing confirmed a few CMV-associated chains as specific for CMV antigens. Some TCR beta chains (around 180 of them) were listed as cytomegalovirus-associated.

The donors formed part of the approximately 130-subject validation cohort, distinct from the approximately 670-subject first cohort. Regarding this clone: Its antigen is not known.

V shed 5 bases, J shed 4 bases, and the junction held 2 bases outside the gene matches. The germline CDR1 and CDR2 sequences are SNHLY and FYNNEI. The length of the CDR3 is 13 residues. The data were produced by immunoSEQ multiplex PCR, yet TCRdb's version contains in-frame clones alone and is incomplete. The sample includes 100,000 to 150,000 clones, approximately 91% seen only once; the top ten take about 2%. Sequencing used PBMCs. The clonotype comes from a woman aged 18-30 years in good health and CMV-seronegative. The rearrangement uses TRBV2 and TRBJ1-2; the match to TRBD1 covers 9 bases. Written as DNA, the CDR3 is TGTGCCAGCAGTCCGGACAGGGGCTATGGCTACACCTTC. The encoded protein is CASSPDRGYGYTF.